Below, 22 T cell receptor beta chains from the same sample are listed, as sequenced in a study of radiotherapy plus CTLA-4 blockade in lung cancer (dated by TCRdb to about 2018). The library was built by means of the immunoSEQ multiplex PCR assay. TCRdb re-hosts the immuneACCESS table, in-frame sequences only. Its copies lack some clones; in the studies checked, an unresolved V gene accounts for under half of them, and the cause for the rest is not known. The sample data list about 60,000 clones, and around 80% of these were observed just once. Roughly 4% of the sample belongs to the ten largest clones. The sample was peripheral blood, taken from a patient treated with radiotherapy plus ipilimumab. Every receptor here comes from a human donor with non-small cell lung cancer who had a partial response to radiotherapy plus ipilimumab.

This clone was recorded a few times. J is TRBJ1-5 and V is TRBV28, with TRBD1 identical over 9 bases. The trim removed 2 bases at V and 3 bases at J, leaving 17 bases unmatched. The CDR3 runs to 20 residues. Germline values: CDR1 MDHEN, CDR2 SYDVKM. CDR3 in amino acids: CASSLRRLQGARDYNQPQHF. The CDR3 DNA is TGTGCCAGCAGTTTAAGACGACTACAGGGGGCTAGGGATTACAATCAGCCCCAGCATTTT.

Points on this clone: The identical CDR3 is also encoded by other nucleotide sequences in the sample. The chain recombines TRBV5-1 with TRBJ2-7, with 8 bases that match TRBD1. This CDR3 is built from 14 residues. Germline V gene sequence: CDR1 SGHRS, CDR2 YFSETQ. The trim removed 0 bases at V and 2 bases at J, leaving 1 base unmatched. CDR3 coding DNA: TGCGCCAGCAGCTTGGGGACAGGGACCTACGAGCAGTACTTC. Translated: CASSLGTGTYEQYF.

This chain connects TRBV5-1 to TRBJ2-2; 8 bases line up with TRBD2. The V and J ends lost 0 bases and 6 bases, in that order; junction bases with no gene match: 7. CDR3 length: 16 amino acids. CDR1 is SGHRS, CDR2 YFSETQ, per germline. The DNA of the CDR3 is TGCGCCAGCAGCTTGGAGTACGGGGGGGCCGCCGGGGAGCTGTTTTTT. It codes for CASSLEYGGAAGELFF. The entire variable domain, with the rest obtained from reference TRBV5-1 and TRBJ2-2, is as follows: KAGVTQTPRYLIKTRGQQVTLSCSPISGHRSVSWYQQTPGQGLQFLFEYFSETQRNKGNFPGRFSGRQFSNSRSEMNVSTLELGDSALYLCASSLEYGGAAGELFFGEGSRLTVL.

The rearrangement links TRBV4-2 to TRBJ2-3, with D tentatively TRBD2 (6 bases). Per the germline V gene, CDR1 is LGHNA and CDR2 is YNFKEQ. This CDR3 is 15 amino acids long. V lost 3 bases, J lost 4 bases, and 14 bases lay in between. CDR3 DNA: TGTGCCAGCAGCCAGGGGGGAGGCGAGGCAGATACGCAGTATTTT. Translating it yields CASSQGGGEADTQYF.

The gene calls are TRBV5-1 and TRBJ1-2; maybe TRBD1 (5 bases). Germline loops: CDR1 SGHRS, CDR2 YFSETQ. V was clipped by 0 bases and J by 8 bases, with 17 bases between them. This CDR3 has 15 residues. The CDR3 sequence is CASSLVGSGMVGYTF. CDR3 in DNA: TGCGCCAGCAGCTTGGTGGGGTCAGGGATGGTCGGCTACACCTTC.

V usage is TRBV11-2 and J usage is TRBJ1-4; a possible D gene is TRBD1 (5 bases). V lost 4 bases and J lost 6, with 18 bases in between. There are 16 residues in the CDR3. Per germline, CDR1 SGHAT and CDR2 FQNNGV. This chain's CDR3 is CASSSQGGIRDEKLFF. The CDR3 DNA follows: TGTGCCAGCAGCTCCCAGGGTGGGATTAGGGATGAAAAACTGTTTTTT.

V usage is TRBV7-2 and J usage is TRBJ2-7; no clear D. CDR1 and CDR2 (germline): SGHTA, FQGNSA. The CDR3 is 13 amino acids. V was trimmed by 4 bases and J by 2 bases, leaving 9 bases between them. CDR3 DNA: TGTGCCAGCAGCTCCCTGTCTACCTACGAGCAGTACTTC. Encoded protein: CASSSLSTYEQYF.

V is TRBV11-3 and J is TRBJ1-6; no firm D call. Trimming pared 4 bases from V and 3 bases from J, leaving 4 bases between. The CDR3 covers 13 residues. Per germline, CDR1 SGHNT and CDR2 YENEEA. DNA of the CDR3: TGTGCCAGCAGCTCAAACTATAATTCACCCCTCCACTTT. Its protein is CASSSNYNSPLHF.

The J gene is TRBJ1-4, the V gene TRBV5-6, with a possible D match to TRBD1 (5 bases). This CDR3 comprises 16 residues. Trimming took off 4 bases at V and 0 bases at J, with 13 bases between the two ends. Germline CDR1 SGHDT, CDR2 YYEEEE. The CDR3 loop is CASSEVATATNEKLFF. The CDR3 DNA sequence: TGTGCCAGCAGCGAAGTGGCGACAGCAACTAATGAAAAACTGTTTTTT.

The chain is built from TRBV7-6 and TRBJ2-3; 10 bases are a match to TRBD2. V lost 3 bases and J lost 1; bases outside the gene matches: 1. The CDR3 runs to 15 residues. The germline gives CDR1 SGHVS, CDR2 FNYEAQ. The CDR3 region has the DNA TGTGCCAGCAGCTTCGGACTAGCGGGCACAGATACGCAGTATTTT. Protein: CASSFGLAGTDTQYF.

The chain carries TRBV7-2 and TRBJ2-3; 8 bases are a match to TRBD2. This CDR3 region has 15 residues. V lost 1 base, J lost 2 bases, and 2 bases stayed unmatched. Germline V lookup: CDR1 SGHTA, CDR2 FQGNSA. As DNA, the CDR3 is TGTGCCAGCAGCTTAGACGGGGGGGCCACAGATACGCAGTATTTT. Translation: CASSLDGGATDTQYF.

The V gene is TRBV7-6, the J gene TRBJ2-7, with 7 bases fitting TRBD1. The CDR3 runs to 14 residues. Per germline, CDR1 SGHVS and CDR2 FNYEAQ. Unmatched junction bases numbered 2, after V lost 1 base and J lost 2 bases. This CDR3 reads CASSLGQGAYEQYF. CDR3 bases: TGTGCCAGCAGCTTAGGTCAGGGGGCCTACGAGCAGTACTTC.

CDR3 in DNA: TGCGCCAGCAGCTTAAGCTCGATTGGTAATGAGCAGTTCTTC. This translates into CASSLSSIGNEQFF. The chain is built from TRBV5-1 and TRBJ2-1; D unresolved. The germline gives CDR1 SGHRS, CDR2 YFSETQ. Trimming took 2 bases from V and 7 from J, leaving 13 bases between them. CDR3 length: 14 amino acids.

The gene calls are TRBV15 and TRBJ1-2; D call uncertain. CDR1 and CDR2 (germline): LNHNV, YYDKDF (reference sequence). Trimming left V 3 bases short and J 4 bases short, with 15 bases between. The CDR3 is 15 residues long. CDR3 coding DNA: TGTGCCACCAGCAGCGGCTCCAAGTCAGGCTATGGCTACACCTTC. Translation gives CATSSGSKSGYGYTF. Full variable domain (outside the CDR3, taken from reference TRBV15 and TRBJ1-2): DAMVIQNPRYQVTQFGKPVTLSCSQTLNHNVMYWYQQKSSQAPKLLFHYYDKDFNNEADTPDNFQSRRPNTSFCFLDIRSPGLGDTAMYLCATSSGSKSGYGYTFGSGTRLTVV.

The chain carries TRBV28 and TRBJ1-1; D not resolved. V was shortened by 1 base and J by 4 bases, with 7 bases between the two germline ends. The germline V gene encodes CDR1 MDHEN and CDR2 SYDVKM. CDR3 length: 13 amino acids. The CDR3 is CASSLSGGTEAFF. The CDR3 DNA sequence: TGTGCCAGCAGTTTATCGGGAGGCACTGAAGCTTTCTTT.

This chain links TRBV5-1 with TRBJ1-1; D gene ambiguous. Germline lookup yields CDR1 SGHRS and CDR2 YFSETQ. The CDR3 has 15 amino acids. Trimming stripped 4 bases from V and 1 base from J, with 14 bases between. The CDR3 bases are TGCGCCAGCAGCCACCGTCGGGAGGGGAACACTGAAGCTTTCTTT. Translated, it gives CASSHRREGNTEAFF.

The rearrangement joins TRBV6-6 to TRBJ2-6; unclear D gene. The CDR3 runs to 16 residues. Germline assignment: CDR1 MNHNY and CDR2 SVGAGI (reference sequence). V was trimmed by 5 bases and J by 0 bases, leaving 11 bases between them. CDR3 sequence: CASSHRRSSGANVLTF. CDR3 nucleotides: TGTGCCAGCAGTCATCGGCGGAGCTCTGGGGCCAACGTCCTGACTTTC.

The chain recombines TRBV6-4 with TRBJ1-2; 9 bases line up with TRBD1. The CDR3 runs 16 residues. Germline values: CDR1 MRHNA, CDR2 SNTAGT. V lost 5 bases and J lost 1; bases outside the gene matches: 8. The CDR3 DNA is TGTGCCAGCAGTCCTGGCACAGGGGGCGGTAACTATGGCTACACCTTC. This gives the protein CASSPGTGGGNYGYTF.

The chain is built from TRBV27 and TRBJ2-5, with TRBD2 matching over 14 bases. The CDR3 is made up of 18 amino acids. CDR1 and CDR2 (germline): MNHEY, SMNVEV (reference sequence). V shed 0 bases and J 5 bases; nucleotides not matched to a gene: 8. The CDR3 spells CASSLSTSGGVLRETQYF. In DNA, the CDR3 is TGTGCCAGCAGTTTATCGACTAGCGGGGGGGTCCTCAGGGAGACCCAGTACTTC.

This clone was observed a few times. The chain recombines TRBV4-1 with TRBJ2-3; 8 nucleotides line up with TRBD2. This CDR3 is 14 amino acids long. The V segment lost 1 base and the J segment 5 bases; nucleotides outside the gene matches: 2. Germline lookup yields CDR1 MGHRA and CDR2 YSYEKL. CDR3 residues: CASSQAAGVDTQYF. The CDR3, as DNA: TGCGCCAGCAGCCAAGCAGCGGGGGTAGATACGCAGTATTTT.

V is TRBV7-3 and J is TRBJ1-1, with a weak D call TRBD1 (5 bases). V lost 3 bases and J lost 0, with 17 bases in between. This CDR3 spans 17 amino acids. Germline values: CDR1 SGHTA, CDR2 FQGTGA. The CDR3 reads CASSLSSAGRMNTEAFF. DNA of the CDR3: TGTGCCAGCAGCTTGTCCTCGGCGGGACGCATGAACACTGAAGCTTTCTTT.

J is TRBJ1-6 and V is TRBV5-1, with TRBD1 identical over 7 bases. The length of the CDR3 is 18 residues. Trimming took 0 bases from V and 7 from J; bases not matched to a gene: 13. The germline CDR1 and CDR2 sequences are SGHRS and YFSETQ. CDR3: CASSLVSPLADRNSPLHF. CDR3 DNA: TGCGCCAGCAGCTTGGTGTCACCGCTTGCGGACAGGAATTCACCCCTCCACTTT.